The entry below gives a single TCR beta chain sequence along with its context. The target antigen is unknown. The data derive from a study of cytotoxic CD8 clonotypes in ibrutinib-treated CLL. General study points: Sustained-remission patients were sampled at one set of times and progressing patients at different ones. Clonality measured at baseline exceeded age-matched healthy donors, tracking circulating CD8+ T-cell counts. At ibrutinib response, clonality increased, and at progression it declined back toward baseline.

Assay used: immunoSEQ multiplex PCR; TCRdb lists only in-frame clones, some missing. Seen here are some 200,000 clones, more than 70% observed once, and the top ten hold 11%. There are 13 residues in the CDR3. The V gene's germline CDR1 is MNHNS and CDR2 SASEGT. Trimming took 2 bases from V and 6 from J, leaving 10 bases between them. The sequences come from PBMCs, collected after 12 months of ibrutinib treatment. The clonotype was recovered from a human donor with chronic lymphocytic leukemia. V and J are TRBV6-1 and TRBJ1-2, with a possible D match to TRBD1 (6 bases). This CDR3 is CASSEKGVNGYTF. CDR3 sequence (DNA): TGTGCCAGCAGTGAAAAGGGGGTAAATGGCTACACCTTC.